This T cell receptor beta chain is from a study of blood T cell repertoires in COVID-19. Method: immunoSEQ multiplex PCR; TCRdb's copy keeps in-frame clones and lacks some. The table records about 220,000 clones, roughly 80% of them present only once. The germline V and J ends were trimmed by 5 bases and 1 base, with 13 bases remaining between them. The CDR3 runs 15 residues. Germline V gives CDR1 LNHDA, CDR2 SQIVND (reference sequence). This chain links TRBV19 with TRBJ2-3, with D possibly TRBD1 on 6 matching bases. The receptor was isolated from an older woman with acute or convalescent COVID-19. The sample taken for sequencing was peripheral blood. CDR3 sequence reads: CASSRQGSGTDTQYF. CDR3 bases: TGTGCCAGTAGTCGCCAGGGGAGCGGCACAGATACGCAGTATTTT.